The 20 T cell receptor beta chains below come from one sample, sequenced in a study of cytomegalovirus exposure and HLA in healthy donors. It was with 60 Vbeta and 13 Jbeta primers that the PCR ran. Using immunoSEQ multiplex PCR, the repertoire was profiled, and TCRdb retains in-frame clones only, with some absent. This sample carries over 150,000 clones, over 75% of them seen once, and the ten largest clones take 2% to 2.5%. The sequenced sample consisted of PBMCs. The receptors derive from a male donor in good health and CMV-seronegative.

CDR3 loop: CASSGQGAVLAFF. CDR3 coding DNA: TGTGCCAGCAGTGGACAGGGGGCGGTTTTGGCTTTCTTT. This sequence joins TRBV2 and TRBJ1-1; 10 bases match TRBD1. The V gene end was trimmed by 4 bases and the J gene end by 11 bases; junction bases not matched to a gene: 7. The CDR3 covers 13 residues. Germline values: CDR1 SNHLY, CDR2 FYNNEI. The full variable domain, completed using reference TRBV2 and TRBJ1-1, is EPEVTQTPSHQVTQMGQEVILRCVPISNHLYFYWYRQILGQKVEFLVSFYNNEISEKSEIFDDQFSVERPDGSNFTLKIRSTKLEDSAMYFCASSGQGAVLAFFGQGTRLTVV.

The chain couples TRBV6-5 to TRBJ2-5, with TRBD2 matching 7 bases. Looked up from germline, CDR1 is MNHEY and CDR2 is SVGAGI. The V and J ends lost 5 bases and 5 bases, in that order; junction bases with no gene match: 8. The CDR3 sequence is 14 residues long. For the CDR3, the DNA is TGTGCCAGCAGTCCCGGGGGGTCCGTTGAGACCCAGTACTTC. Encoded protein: CASSPGGSVETQYF.

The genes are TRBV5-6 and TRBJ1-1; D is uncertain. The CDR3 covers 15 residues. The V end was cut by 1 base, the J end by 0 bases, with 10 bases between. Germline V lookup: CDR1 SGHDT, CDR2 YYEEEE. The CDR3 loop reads CASSLLAIMNTEAFF. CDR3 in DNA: TGTGCCAGCAGCTTGCTCGCTATTATGAACACTGAAGCTTTCTTT.

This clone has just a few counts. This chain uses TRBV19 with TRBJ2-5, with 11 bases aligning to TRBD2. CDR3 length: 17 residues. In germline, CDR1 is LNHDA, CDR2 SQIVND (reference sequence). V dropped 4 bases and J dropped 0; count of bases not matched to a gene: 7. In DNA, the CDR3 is TGTGCCAGTAGTAAGGGGTTTAGCGGGGGGGACCAAGAGACCCAGTACTTC. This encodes CASSKGFSGGDQETQYF.

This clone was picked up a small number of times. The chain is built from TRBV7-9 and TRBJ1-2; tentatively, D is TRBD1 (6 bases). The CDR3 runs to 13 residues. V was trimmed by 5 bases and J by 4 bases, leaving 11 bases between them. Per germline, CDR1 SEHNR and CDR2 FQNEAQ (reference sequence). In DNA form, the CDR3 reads TGTGCCAGCAGCCGGGGACAAATCTATGGCTACACCTTC. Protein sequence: CASSRGQIYGYTF.

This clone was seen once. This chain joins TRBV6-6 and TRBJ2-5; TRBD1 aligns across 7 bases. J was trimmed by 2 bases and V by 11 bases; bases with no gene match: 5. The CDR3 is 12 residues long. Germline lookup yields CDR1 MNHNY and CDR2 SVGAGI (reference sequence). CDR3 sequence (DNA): TGTGCCGTAGGGACAGAACAAGAGACCCAGTACTTC. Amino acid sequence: CAVGTEQETQYF.

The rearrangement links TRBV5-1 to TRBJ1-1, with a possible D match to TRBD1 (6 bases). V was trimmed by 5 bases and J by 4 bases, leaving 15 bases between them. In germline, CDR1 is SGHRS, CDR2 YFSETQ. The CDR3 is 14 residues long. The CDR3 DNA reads TGCGCCAGCAGAGGCCAGGAAGGGGGCACTGAAGCTTTCTTT. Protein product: CASRGQEGGTEAFF.

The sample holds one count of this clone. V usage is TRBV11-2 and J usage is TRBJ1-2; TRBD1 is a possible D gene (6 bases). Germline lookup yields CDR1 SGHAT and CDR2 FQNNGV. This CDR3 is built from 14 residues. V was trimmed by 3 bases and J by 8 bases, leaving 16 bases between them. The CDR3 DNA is TGTGCCAGCAGCTTGGGGGCGCGTATGAGAGGCTACACCTTC. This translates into CASSLGARMRGYTF.

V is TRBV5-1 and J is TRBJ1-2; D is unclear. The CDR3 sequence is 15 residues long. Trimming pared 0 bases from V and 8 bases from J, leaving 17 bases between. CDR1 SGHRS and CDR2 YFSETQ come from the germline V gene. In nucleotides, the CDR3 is TGCGCCAGCAGCTTGGAGCCGGGAATTACGCGGGGCTACACCTTC. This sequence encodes CASSLEPGITRGYTF. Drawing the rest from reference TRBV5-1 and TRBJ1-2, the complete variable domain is KAGVTQTPRYLIKTRGQQVTLSCSPISGHRSVSWYQQTPGQGLQFLFEYFSETQRNKGNFPGRFSGRQFSNSRSEMNVSTLELGDSALYLCASSLEPGITRGYTFGSGTRLTVV.

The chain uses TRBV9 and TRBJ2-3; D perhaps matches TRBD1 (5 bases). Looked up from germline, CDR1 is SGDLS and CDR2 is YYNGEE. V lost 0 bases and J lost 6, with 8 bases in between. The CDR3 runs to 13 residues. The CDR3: CASSVDNRDTQYF. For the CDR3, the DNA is TGTGCCAGCAGCGTAGACAACAGGGATACGCAGTATTTT.

The DNA for the CDR3 is TGTGCCAGTAGCCGTGGACAGGGGTACGAGCAGTACTTC. Translated, it gives CASSRGQGYEQYF. This chain joins TRBV19 and TRBJ2-7; 9 positions agree with TRBD1. The CDR3 has 13 amino acids. Germline lookup yields CDR1 LNHDA and CDR2 SQIVND (reference sequence). The V gene end was trimmed by 6 bases and the J gene end by 4 bases; junction bases not matched to a gene: 4.

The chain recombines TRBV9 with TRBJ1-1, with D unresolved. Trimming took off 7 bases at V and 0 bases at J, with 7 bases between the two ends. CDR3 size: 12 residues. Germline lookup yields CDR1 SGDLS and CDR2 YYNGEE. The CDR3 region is CASGVMNTEAFF. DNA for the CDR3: TGTGCCAGCGGAGTTATGAACACTGAAGCTTTCTTT.

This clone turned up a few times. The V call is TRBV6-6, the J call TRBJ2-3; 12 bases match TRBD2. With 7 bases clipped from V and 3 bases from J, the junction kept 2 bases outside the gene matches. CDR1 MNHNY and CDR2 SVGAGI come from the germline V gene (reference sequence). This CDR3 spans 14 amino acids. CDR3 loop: CASKTSGGTDTQYF. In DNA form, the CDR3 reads TGTGCCAGCAAAACTAGCGGGGGGACAGATACGCAGTATTTT.

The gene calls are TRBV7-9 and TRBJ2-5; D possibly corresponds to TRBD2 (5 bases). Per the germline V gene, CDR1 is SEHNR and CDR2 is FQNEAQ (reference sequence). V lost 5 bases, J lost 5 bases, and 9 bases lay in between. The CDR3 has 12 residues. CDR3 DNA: TGTGCCAGCAGCGCCAGAGGGGAGACCCAGTACTTC. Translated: CASSARGETQYF.

Here the CDR3 DNA reads TGTGCCAGCAGCCCCGGACAGATGTACAATGAGCAGTTCTTC. Protein: CASSPGQMYNEQFF. The chain joins TRBV6-5 to TRBJ2-1; D is possibly TRBD1 (6 bases). The CDR3 loop spans 14 amino acids. CDR1 is MNHEY and CDR2 is SVGAGI in the germline V gene. V lost 6 bases and J 4 bases, leaving 13 bases between the germline ends.

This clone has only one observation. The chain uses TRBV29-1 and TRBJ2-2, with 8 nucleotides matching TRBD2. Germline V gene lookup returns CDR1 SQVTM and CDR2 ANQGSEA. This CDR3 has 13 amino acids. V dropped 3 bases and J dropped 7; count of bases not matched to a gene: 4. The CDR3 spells CSVERGEGGELFF. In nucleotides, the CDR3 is TGCAGCGTTGAGCGGGGGGAGGGCGGGGAGCTGTTTTTT.

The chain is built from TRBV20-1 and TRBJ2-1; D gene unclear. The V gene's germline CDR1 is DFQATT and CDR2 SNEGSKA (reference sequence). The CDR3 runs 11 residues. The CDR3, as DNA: TGCAGCCTCGAGGTTGCCAATGAGCAGTTCTTC. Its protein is CSLEVANEQFF.

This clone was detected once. The CDR3 nucleotides read TGTGCCAGCAGCCCCCGGGTTCGGAATGAGCAGTTCTTC. It yields the protein CASSPRVRNEQFF. V gene TRBV9 combines with J gene TRBJ2-1; D is undetermined. Per germline, CDR1 SGDLS and CDR2 YYNGEE. The CDR3 has 13 residues. V shed 4 bases and J shed 7 bases, with 12 bases lying between them.

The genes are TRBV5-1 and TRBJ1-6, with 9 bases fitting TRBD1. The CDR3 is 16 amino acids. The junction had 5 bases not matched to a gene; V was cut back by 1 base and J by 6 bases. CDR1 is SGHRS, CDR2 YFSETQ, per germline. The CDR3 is CASSLQQGAGNSPLHF. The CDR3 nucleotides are TGCGCCAGCAGCTTGCAACAGGGGGCTGGTAATTCACCCCTCCACTTT.

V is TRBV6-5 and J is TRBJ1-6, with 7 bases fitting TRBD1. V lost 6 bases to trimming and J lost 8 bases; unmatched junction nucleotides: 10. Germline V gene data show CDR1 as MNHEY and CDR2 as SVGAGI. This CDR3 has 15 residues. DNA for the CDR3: TGTGCCAGCAGGTATTGGGGACAGTTGGATTCACCCCTCCACTTT. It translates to CASRYWGQLDSPLHF.